These 13 T cell receptor beta chains were sequenced from one sample in a study of sequential checkpoint blockade in melanoma. The method was immunoSEQ multiplex PCR; TCRdb's version includes in-frame clones alone and lacks a portion of them. This table holds about 11,000 clones, 60% to 80% found once. Treatment indicated: randomized to nivolumab then ipilimumab (arm A) or the reverse (arm B). The sample in question was CD8+ T cells sorted from blood (inferred from file names), obtained from a patient given nivolumab and ipilimumab in sequence. These receptor sequences come from a human donor with melanoma.

The gene calls are TRBV27 and TRBJ1-5, with TRBD1 as a possible D gene (6 bases). V lost 3 bases, J lost 5 bases, and 11 bases lay in between. In germline, CDR1 is MNHEY, CDR2 SMNVEV (reference sequence). CDR3 length: 14 amino acids. CDR3 nucleotide sequence: TGTGCCAGCAGTTTTCAACAGGGAGATCAGCCCCAGCATTTT. This codes for CASSFQQGDQPQHF.

CDR3 in DNA: TGTGCCAGCAGTCCCCCCCGACAGGAGGTGAACACTGAAGCTTTCTTT. Its protein product is CASSPPRQEVNTEAFF. The chain recombines TRBV27 with TRBJ1-1, with D perhaps TRBD1 (6 bases). Per the germline V gene, CDR1 is MNHEY and CDR2 is SMNVEV (reference sequence). V was cut by 5 bases and J by 0 bases, with 16 bases left in between. The CDR3 length is 16 residues.

This chain connects TRBV27 to TRBJ1-5; perhaps TRBD1 as D (5 bases). Germline loops: CDR1 MNHEY, CDR2 SMNVEV (reference sequence). The CDR3 is 14 amino acids. V was shortened by 10 bases and J by 1 base, with 14 bases between the two germline ends. The CDR3 spells CATRGGWSNQPQHF. CDR3 DNA sequence: TGTGCCACCCGGGGGGGGTGGAGCAATCAGCCCCAGCATTTT.

Points on this clone: A read error may produce the germline difference seen at one junction end. The rearrangement links TRBV5-6 to TRBJ2-1; TRBD2 matches 9 bases. In germline, CDR1 is SGHDT, CDR2 YYEEEE. CDR3 length: 11 residues. CDR3 DNA: TGTGCCAGCAGCTTTGCGGGAGGGCCAATCTTC. Encoded protein: CASSFAGGPIF.

V is TRBV27 and J is TRBJ2-3; 9 positions match TRBD2. V was clipped by 5 bases and J by 2 bases; unmatched bases: 11. This CDR3 comprises 17 residues. CDR1 and CDR2 from the germline V gene are MNHEY and SMNVEV (reference sequence). Written as DNA, the CDR3 is TGTGCCAGCAGTCTACTGGGACTAGCTCAATACACAGATACGCAGTATTTT. Its translation: CASSLLGLAQYTDTQYF.

This clone has just one count. V gene TRBV7-2 combines with J gene TRBJ2-1; no clear D. This CDR3 has 15 residues. Trimming took 1 base from V and 2 from J, leaving 9 bases between them. The germline gives CDR1 SGHTA, CDR2 FQGNSA. CDR3 in amino acids: CASSLGTVPYNEQFF. The CDR3 DNA sequence: TGTGCCAGCAGCTTAGGTACGGTTCCCTACAATGAGCAGTTCTTC.

This chain connects TRBV4-1 to TRBJ2-2; the match to TRBD1 covers 7 bases. The length of the CDR3 is 14 residues. In germline, CDR1 is MGHRA, CDR2 YSYEKL. Losses at the gene ends were 6 bases for V and 7 bases for J; bases not matched to a gene: 8. The CDR3 region has the DNA TGCGCCAGCAGTCTACAGGGGCCTGGCGGGGAGCTGTTTTTT. The encoded protein is CASSLQGPGGELFF.

The V and J genes are TRBV25-1 and TRBJ2-1, with D possibly being TRBD2 (6 bases). V was pared by 7 bases and J by 5 bases, with 15 bases between. Germline CDR1 reads MGHDK; CDR2 reads SYGVNS. This CDR3 is 14 amino acids long. Here the CDR3 DNA reads TGTGCCAGCAAAGGTCGACTAGTCGACAATGAGCAGTTCTTC. Residues: CASKGRLVDNEQFF.

This clone was counted once. The chain recombines TRBV6-4 with TRBJ2-1, with D possibly being TRBD1 (5 bases). Germline V lookup: CDR1 MRHNA, CDR2 SNTAGT. Trimming took off 3 bases at V and 8 bases at J, with 11 bases between the two ends. CDR3 size: 13 residues. In nucleotides, the CDR3 is TGTGCCAGCAGTGAATGGCAGGGCTATGAGCAGTTCTTC. Encoded protein: CASSEWQGYEQFF.

Of note for this clone: Germline is not matched at one junction end, which may reflect a read error. The rearrangement joins TRBV5-4 to TRBJ2-2; TRBD2 matches at 8 bases. This CDR3 spans 16 amino acids. Germline CDR1 is SGHNT and CDR2 is YYREEE (reference sequence). CDR3 protein: CASSRGLAGNTRELFF. As DNA, the CDR3 is TGTGCCAGCAGCCGCGGACTAGCTGGGAACACCCGGGAGCTGTTTTTT.

The chain recombines TRBV28 with TRBJ2-1; weak D call: TRBD2 (6 bases). V was cut by 6 bases and J by 12 bases, with 24 bases left in between. Germline V gene data show CDR1 as MDHEN and CDR2 as SYDVKM. The CDR3 has 15 residues. CDR3 region: CASSPFLGGTSGQFF. The CDR3 DNA is TGTGCCAGCAGCCCTTTTTTGGGCGGGACCTCGGGGCAGTTCTTC.

V gene TRBV9 combines with J gene TRBJ2-5, with a tentative D call TRBD1 (6 bases). Between the trimmed V and J ends, which lost 0 bases and 1 base, there was a span of 10 bases. This CDR3 has 15 amino acids. CDR1 and CDR2 from the germline V gene are SGDLS and YYNGEE. CDR3 loop: CASSVGGTPQETQYF. CDR3 sequence (DNA): TGTGCCAGCAGCGTAGGAGGGACACCCCAAGAGACCCAGTACTTC.

The chain joins TRBV27 to TRBJ2-1, with 8 positions matching TRBD2. Germline loops: CDR1 MNHEY, CDR2 SMNVEV (reference sequence). CDR3 length: 14 residues. Trimming took 3 bases from V and 9 from J; bases not matched to a gene: 7. The CDR3 DNA reads as TGTGCCAGCAGTTTCGCGGGAGGTCGGCCTGAGCAGTTCTTC. This sequence encodes CASSFAGGRPEQFF.